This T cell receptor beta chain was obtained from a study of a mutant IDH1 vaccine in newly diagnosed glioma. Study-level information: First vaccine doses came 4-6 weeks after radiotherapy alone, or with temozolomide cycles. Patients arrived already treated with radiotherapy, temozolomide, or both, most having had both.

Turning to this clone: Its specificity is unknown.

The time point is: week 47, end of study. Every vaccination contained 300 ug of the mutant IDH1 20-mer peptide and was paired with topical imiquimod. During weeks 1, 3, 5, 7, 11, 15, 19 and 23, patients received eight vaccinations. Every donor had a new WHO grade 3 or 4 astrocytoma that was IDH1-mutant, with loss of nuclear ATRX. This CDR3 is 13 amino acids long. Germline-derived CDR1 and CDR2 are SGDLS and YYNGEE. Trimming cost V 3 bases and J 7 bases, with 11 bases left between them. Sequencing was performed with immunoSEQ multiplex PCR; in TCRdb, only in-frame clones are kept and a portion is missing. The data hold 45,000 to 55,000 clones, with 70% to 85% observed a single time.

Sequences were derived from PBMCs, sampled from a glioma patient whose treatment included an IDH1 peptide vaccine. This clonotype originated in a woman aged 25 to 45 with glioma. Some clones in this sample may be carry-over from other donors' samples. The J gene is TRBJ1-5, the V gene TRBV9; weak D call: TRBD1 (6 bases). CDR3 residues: CASSAGGGQPQHF. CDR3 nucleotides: TGTGCCAGCAGCGCGGGGGGCGGGCAGCCCCAGCATTTT.